The clone carrying this T cell receptor beta chain was picked up one time. The data derive from a study of blood T cell repertoires in COVID-19. Clones were sequenced by immunoSEQ multiplex PCR, and TCRdb holds only the in-frame ones, with some missing. The table has almost 250,000 clones, around 84% seen once. Participants were aged roughly 18 to 89 years from 20 to 30 US areas. J lost 7 bases, V lost 7 bases, and 6 bases had no gene match. Germline V lookup: CDR1 SQVTM, CDR2 ANQGSEA. The CDR3 runs 11 residues. Sequencing was done on a sample of PBMCs or T cells enriched from blood (not recorded which). The chain couples TRBV29-1 to TRBJ1-2; TRBD1 matches 7 bases. The clonotype was recovered from a woman aged 45-65 years who had recovered from COVID-19. The CDR3 DNA sequence: TGCAGCGGCGGACAGGTCCCTGGCTACACCTTC. Translating it yields CSGGQVPGYTF.